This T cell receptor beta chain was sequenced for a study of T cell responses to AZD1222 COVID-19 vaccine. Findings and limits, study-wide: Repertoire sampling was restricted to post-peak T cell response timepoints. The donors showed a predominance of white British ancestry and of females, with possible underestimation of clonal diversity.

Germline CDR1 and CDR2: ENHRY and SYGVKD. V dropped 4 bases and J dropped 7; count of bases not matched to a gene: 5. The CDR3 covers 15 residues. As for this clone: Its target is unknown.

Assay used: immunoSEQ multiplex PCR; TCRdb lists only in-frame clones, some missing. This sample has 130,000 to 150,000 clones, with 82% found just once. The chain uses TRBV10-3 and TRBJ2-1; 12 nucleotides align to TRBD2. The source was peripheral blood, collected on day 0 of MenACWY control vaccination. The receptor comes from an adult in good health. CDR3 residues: CAISVTSGGLNEQFF. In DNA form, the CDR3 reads TGTGCCATCAGTGTGACTAGCGGGGGTCTGAATGAGCAGTTCTTC.